This is a list of T cell receptor beta chains from one sample in a study of cytomegalovirus exposure and HLA in healthy donors. Method: immunoSEQ multiplex PCR; TCRdb's copy keeps in-frame clones and lacks some. The profile shows over 150,000 clones, 80% to 90% of them singletons. The sequenced sample consisted of PBMCs. The receptor source for this set is a man aged 25 to 40 in good health and CMV-seropositive. The conserved cysteine and the conserved F or W are not part of the CDR3 here.

v_call cdr3_aa
TRBV28 ASSLPQGMGTEAF
TRBV19 ASSMHRVTEAF
TRBV19 ASSIDRGTYNEQF
TRBV11-3 ASSLRTGVDTEAF
TRBV23-1 ASSQYSGTAFGYT
TRBV7-2 ASSSGRRITEAF
TRBV4-2 ASSQELAGREQY
TRBV9 ASSVVLAGEQF
TRBV19 ASSMDATTAYEQY
TRBV4-1 ASRTYGTGLTGELF
TRBV4-1 ASSQEELDRGNQPQH
TRBV6-6 ASSWGRNDSPLH
TRBV9 ASSVSPGLPNIQY
TRBV18 ASSPLTWGSYGYT
TRBV5-4 ASSLDTGVDEQF
TRBV7-2 ASSLDAGYPHNEQF